Listed here are 20 T cell receptor beta chains from one sample, sequenced in a study of OX40 agonist ivuxolimab in advanced cancers. Only in-frame clones appear in the TCRdb table, and some are missing; sequencing was by immunoSEQ multiplex PCR. Here the sample spans 70,000 to 95,000 clones, approximately 94% being singletons. The specimen was CD4+ or CD8+ T cells sorted from blood, collected in a trial of the OX40 agonist ivuxolimab. The receptors here all came from an adult with an advanced solid tumor such as melanoma, head and neck, liver or kidney cancer.

The CDR3 is CAWSQGGGYTF. CDR3 in DNA: TGTGCCTGGTCACAGGGAGGTGGCTACACCTTC. This chain uses TRBV30 with TRBJ1-2, with D possibly being TRBD1 (6 bases). V dropped 5 bases and J dropped 7 bases, with 11 bases sitting between them. Germline CDR1 GTSNPN, CDR2 SVGIG (reference sequence). The CDR3 extends over 11 amino acids.

The chain recombines TRBV4-2 with TRBJ2-3, with D possibly being TRBD2 (5 bases). CDR1 LGHNA and CDR2 YNFKEQ come from the germline V gene. The V end was cut by 3 bases, the J end by 10 bases, with 14 bases between. This CDR3 contains 13 residues. The CDR3 DNA is TGTGCCAGCAGCCATTCCTTGACTATAGCGCAGTATTTT. Translated, it gives CASSHSLTIAQYF.

The V and J genes are TRBV2 and TRBJ1-4; D call uncertain. CDR3 length equals 15 residues. From germline, CDR1 is SNHLY and CDR2 FYNNEI. Trimming cost V 5 bases and J 0 bases, with 10 bases left between them. The CDR3 loop reads CASSIHRATNEKLFF. CDR3 DNA: TGTGCCAGCAGTATACACCGGGCAACTAATGAAAAACTGTTTTTT.

The chain is built from TRBV15 and TRBJ2-7; the D is unclear. The V gene's germline CDR1 is LNHNV and CDR2 YYDKDF (reference sequence). V was pared by 3 bases and J by 1 base, with 13 bases between. The CDR3 contains 15 residues. The CDR3 here is CATSRGIGLSYEQYF. The CDR3 DNA is TGTGCCACCAGCAGGGGGATTGGGCTTTCCTACGAGCAGTACTTC.

The table lists this clone with a count of one. The chain carries TRBV7-2 and TRBJ2-1; D may be TRBD1 (6 bases). The V and J ends lost 2 bases and 3 bases respectively, with 11 bases between them. CDR3 length equals 15 residues. Germline loops: CDR1 SGHTA, CDR2 FQGNSA. In DNA form, the CDR3 reads TGTGCCAGCAGCTTAAGGCAGGGGTACTACAATGAGCAGTTCTTC. Its protein is CASSLRQGYYNEQFF.

The chain links TRBV9 to TRBJ1-3; D not certain. The CDR3 loop spans 14 amino acids. Trimming took 0 bases from V and 1 from J, leaving 5 bases between them. Germline lookup yields CDR1 SGDLS and CDR2 YYNGEE. The CDR3 sequence is CASSVEWSGNTIYF. In nucleotides, the CDR3 is TGTGCCAGCAGCGTAGAGTGGTCTGGAAACACCATATATTTT.

The gene calls are TRBV28 and TRBJ1-2; 9 bases match TRBD1. Germline V gene lookup returns CDR1 MDHEN and CDR2 SYDVKM. The V segment lost 5 bases and the J segment 4 bases; nucleotides outside the gene matches: 23. The CDR3 is 20 amino acids. The CDR3 DNA follows: TGTGCCAGCAGTCACCTCCCGGGACAGGGCCCTCCTATCCCTTTCTATGGCTACACCTTC. Amino acids: CASSHLPGQGPPIPFYGYTF.

This chain links TRBV6-5 with TRBJ1-5, with no clear D. This CDR3 is built from 14 residues. The ends were cut back, 0 bases at V and 6 bases at J, with 9 bases in the middle. Germline V gene sequence: CDR1 MNHEY, CDR2 SVGAGI. For the CDR3, the DNA is TGTGCCAGCAGTTACTCCTCGGCGGGTCAGCCCCAGCATTTT. Protein sequence: CASSYSSAGQPQHF.

The chain is built from TRBV7-9 and TRBJ2-2, with 9 positions matching TRBD2. V was clipped by 4 bases and J by 8 bases; unmatched bases: 5. The CDR3 is 14 residues long. Germline V lookup: CDR1 SEHNR, CDR2 FQNEAQ (reference sequence). CDR3 nucleotides: TGTGCCAGCAGCTGGGGACTAGCTAATGGGGAGCTGTTTTTT. Translated, it gives CASSWGLANGELFF.

V usage is TRBV27 and J usage is TRBJ2-5; TRBD1 aligns across 7 bases. The J call is uncertain, as TRBJ2-7 better fits the DNA end. Germline CDR1 is MNHEY and CDR2 is SMNVEV (reference sequence). CDR3 size: 15 residues. DNA of the CDR3: TGTGCCAGCAGTATCCAGGGGGTGGGGGCCTACGAGCAGTACTTC. It translates to CASSIQGVGAYEQYF.

This chain connects TRBV11-2 to TRBJ1-2; unclear D gene. The CDR3 sequence is 11 residues long. V gave up 0 bases and J gave up 8 bases, with 4 bases separating them. Germline V gene lookup returns CDR1 SGHAT and CDR2 FQNNGV. The DNA of the CDR3 is TGTGCCAGCAGCTTAGAAGGGGGCTACACCTTC. This gives the protein CASSLEGGYTF.

The chain has TRBV4-1 and TRBJ2-7; D is undetermined. Trimming removed 1 base from V and 4 bases from J, with 8 bases in between. The germline CDR1 and CDR2 sequences are MGHRA and YSYEKL. The CDR3 extends over 13 amino acids. The CDR3: CASSQVVSYEQYF. The CDR3 DNA reads as TGCGCCAGCAGCCAAGTAGTTTCTTACGAGCAGTACTTC.

V and J are TRBV19 and TRBJ2-1, with D perhaps matching TRBD2 (5 bases). The CDR3 is 17 amino acids. Germline loops: CDR1 LNHDA, CDR2 SQIVND (reference sequence). The V and J ends lost 7 bases and 6 bases respectively, with 25 bases between them. The CDR3 protein is CASTRVPIPTSVNEQFF. The DNA for the CDR3 is TGTGCCAGTACCCGAGTCCCGATCCCCACTAGTGTCAATGAGCAGTTCTTC.

The V gene is TRBV13, the J gene TRBJ2-7, with D unclear. Germline lookup yields CDR1 PRHDT and CDR2 FYEKMQ (reference sequence). The CDR3 spans 12 residues. The V gene lost 0 bases and the J gene lost 1 base, with 1 base spanning the gap. CDR3 DNA: TGTGCCAGCAGCTTAGGATCCTACGAGCAGTACTTC. Encoded protein: CASSLGSYEQYF.

V is TRBV7-9 and J is TRBJ1-1; 7 bases agree with TRBD1. Germline V gives CDR1 SEHNR, CDR2 FQNEAQ (reference sequence). V was clipped by 5 bases and J by 4 bases; unmatched bases: 7. This CDR3 spans 14 amino acids. CDR3 bases: TGTGCCAGCAGCCCTCCGCAGGGGGGCACTGAAGCTTTCTTT. Translated, it gives CASSPPQGGTEAFF.

This clone has only a few counts. This chain uses TRBV6-6 with TRBJ1-5; D is unresolved. This CDR3 region has 11 residues. V was shortened by 5 bases and J by 9 bases, with 8 bases between the two germline ends. Germline V lookup: CDR1 MNHNY, CDR2 SVGAGI (reference sequence). The CDR3 DNA reads as TGTGCCAGCAGTCCTTCCGTGCCCCAGCATTTT. It encodes CASSPSVPQHF.

J is TRBJ2-1 and V is TRBV19, with D possibly matching TRBD1 (6 bases). The germline V gene has CDR1 LNHDA and CDR2 SQIVND (reference sequence). V was cut by 7 bases and J by 5 bases, with 9 bases left in between. CDR3 size: 12 residues. In DNA form, the CDR3 reads TGTGCCAGTAAACAGGGAAACAATGAGCAGTTCTTC. Translation gives CASKQGNNEQFF.

The chain is built from TRBV11-2 and TRBJ1-1; TRBD1 might be the D (5 bases). In germline, CDR1 is SGHAT, CDR2 FQNNGV. The V end was cut by 5 bases, the J end by 6 bases, with 13 bases between. The CDR3 length is 13 residues. The CDR3 nucleotides read TGTGCCAGCAGCCTCGGGGGAGGCGCTGAAGCTTTCTTT. It specifies CASSLGGGAEAFF.

This chain connects TRBV18 to TRBJ2-7; D remains ambiguous. V lost 3 bases and J lost 7, with 10 bases in between. This CDR3 is 12 amino acids long. Germline assignment: CDR1 KGHSH and CDR2 LQKENI. The CDR3 reads CASSPTDGEQYF. The DNA of the CDR3 is TGTGCCAGCTCACCGACGGACGGTGAGCAGTACTTC.

The gene calls are TRBV28 and TRBJ1-6, with D hard to call. This CDR3 spans 14 amino acids. Trimming took 2 bases from V and 0 from J, leaving 2 bases between them. The germline V gene encodes CDR1 MDHEN and CDR2 SYDVKM. In nucleotides, the CDR3 is TGTGCCAGCAGTTTAGCCTCCTATAATTCACCCCTCCACTTT. Translated, it gives CASSLASYNSPLHF.